This T cell receptor beta chain was profiled in a study of blood T cell repertoires in COVID-19. Study information: Both acute and convalescent COVID-19 samples were obtained from the United States, Italy and Spain.

Assay used: immunoSEQ multiplex PCR; TCRdb lists only in-frame clones, some missing. The sample holds approximately 200,000 clones; approximately 81% are singletons and the top ten take about 11%. Seattle-derived patients entered the study during active infection and were followed longitudinally. The CDR3 spans 14 residues. The ends lost 4 bases at V and 4 bases at J; junction bases unmatched: 2. The germline CDR1 and CDR2 sequences are MGHRA and YSYEKL. The chain uses TRBV4-1 and TRBJ1-4; TRBD1 aligns across 8 bases. The sequencing input was peripheral blood. The receptor was derived from a woman of 80 years or more with COVID-19, enrolled during active disease. CDR3: CASSRDRLNEKLFF. In DNA, the CDR3 is TGCGCCAGCAGCCGGGACAGGCTTAATGAAAAACTGTTTTTT.